This TCR beta chain was obtained from a study of blood T cell repertoires in COVID-19. Across the whole study: The United States, Italy and Spain were the sources of the acute and convalescent COVID-19 samples. T cells, B-cell-depleted T cells, or PBMCs provided the cDNA or gDNA that served as material.

Trimming removed 4 bases at V and 2 bases at J, with 12 bases between. The CDR3 runs to 16 residues. Germline V gene sequence: CDR1 KGHSH, CDR2 LQKENI. As handled by the study authors: Estimated nucleated cell counts came from reference gene primer amplification. The method was immunoSEQ multiplex PCR; TCRdb's version includes in-frame clones alone and lacks a portion of them. The DNA was the basis for D and trimming; V, J and clone size are from that table. Of tens of thousands of clones listed, more than 85% are singletons. This TCR was recovered from a woman older than 75 with acute or convalescent COVID-19. The sample taken for sequencing was peripheral blood. The chain employs TRBV18 and TRBJ2-6; D is unresolved. CDR3 residues: CASSRLEATGANVLTF. DNA of the CDR3: TGTGCCAGCTCACGTCTAGAGGCAACTGGGGCCAACGTCCTGACTTTC.